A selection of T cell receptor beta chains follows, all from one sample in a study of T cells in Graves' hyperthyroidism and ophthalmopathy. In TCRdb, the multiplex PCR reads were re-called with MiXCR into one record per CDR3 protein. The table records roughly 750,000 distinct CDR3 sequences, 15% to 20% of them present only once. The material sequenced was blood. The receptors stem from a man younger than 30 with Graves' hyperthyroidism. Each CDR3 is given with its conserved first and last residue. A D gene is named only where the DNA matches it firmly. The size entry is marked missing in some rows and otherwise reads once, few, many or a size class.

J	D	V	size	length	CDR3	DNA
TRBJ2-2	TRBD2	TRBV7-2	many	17	CASSLFAGDTLTGELFF	TGTGCCAGCAGCTTATTTGCGGGGGATACCCTCACCGGGGAGCTGTTTTTT
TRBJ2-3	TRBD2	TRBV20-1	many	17	CSALLAGGPSEADTQYF	TGCAGTGCTTTACTAGCGGGAGGGCCCTCGGAGGCAGATACGCAGTATTTT
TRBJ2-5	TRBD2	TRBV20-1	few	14	CSARDFGGGETQYF	TGCAGTGCTAGAGATTTCGGGGGGGGAGAGACCCAGTACTTC
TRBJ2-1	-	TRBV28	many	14	CASTPLRVEGEQFF	TGTGCCAGCACCCCCCTTCGGGTTGAAGGTGAGCAGTTCTTC
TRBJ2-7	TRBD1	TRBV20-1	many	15	CSALNRGTASYEQYF	TGCAGTGCTCTTAACAGGGGGACTGCCTCCTACGAGCAGTACTTC
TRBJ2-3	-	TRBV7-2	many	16	CASNLRGAASTDTQYF	TGTGCCAGCAACCTTCGTGGGGCAGCTAGCACAGATACGCAGTATTTT
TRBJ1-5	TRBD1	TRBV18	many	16	CASSPRTGDSNQPQHF	TGTGCCAGCTCACCCCGGACAGGGGATAGCAATCAGCCCCAGCATTTT
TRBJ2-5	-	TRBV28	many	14	CASSLAGDRETQYF	TGTGCCAGCAGTTTGGCAGGGGATCGGGAGACCCAGTACTTC
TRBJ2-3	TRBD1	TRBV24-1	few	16	CATSDLRTGGTDTQYF	TGTGCCACCAGTGATTTGAGGACAGGGGGCACAGATACGCAGTATTTT
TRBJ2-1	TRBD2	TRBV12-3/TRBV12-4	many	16	CASSALAGGTYNEQFF	TGTGCCAGCAGTGCGCTAGCGGGAGGAACCTACAATGAGCAGTTCTTC
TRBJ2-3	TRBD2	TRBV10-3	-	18	CAISESSGLADGTDTQYF	TGTGCCATCAGTGAGTCGAGTGGACTAGCGGACGGCACAGATACGCAGTATTTT
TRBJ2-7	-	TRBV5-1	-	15	CASSGTGSSSYEQYF	TGCGCCAGCAGCGGCACAGGGTCCAGCTCCTACGAGCAGTACTTC
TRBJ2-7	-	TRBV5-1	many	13	CASSLGRDYEQYF	TGTGCCAGCAGTTTAGGCAGGGACTACGAGCAGTACTTC
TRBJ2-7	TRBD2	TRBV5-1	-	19	CASSLGSLGLAGETHEQYF	TGCGCCAGCAGCTTGGGAAGCCTCGGGCTAGCGGGAGAAACCCACGAGCAGTACTTC
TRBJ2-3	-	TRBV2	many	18	CAILIRGRDSRGIDTQYF	TGTGCCATCCTCATCAGGGGTAGGGACTCCAGGGGTATAGATACGCAGTATTTT
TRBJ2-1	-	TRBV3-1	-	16	CASSPMGAGGQNEQFF	TGTGCCAGCAGCCCCATGGGGGCGGGCGGCCAAAATGAGCAGTTCTTC
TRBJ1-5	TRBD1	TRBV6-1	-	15	CASSLGQGFNQPQHF	TGTGCCAGCAGTTTGGGACAGGGATTCAATCAGCCCCAGCATTTT
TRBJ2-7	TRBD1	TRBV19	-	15	CASSLTGTANYEQYF	TGTGCCAGTAGTTTGACCGGGACAGCAAACTACGAGCAGTACTTC
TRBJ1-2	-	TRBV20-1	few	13	CSANYGTAYGYTF	TGCAGTGCAAACTACGGGACGGCTTATGGCTACACCTTC
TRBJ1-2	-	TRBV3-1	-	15	CASSQDFRLLDGYTF	TGTGCCAGCAGCCAAGACTTCCGGCTGCTGGATGGCTACACCTTC
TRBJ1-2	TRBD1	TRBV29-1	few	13	CSAGQGANYGYTF	TGCAGCGCCGGACAGGGGGCAAACTATGGCTACACCTTC
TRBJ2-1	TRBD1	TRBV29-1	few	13	CSVVGTGGDEQFF	TGCAGCGTTGTTGGGACAGGGGGGGATGAGCAGTTCTTC
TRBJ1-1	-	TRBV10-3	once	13	CAISGPGEPEAFF	TGTGCCATCAGCGGCCCGGGGGAGCCTGAAGCTTTCTTT
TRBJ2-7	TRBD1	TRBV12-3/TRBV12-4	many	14	CASTGTATTNEQYF	TGTGCCAGCACCGGGACAGCGACGACTAACGAGCAGTACTTC
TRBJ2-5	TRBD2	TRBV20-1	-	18	CSASPTSRLAGGEETQYF	TGCAGTGCTAGCCCGACGTCGAGACTAGCGGGAGGGGAAGAGACCCAGTACTTC
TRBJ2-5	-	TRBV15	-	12	CATSRDIETQYF	TGTGCCACCAGCAGAGATATCGAGACCCAGTACTTC
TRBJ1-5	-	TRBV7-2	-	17	CASSLGPGSGSTQPQHF	TGTGCCAGCAGCTTAGGGCCAGGGAGCGGGAGTACTCAGCCCCAGCATTTT
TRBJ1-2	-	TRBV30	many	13	CAWSVLSGASYTF	TGTGCCTGGAGTGTACTTTCGGGAGCCAGCTACACCTTC
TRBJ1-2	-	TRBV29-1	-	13	CSVVGTNNYGYTF	TGCAGCGTTGTTGGGACCAATAACTATGGCTACACCTTC
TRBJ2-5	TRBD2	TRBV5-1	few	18	CASSLADPSTSVKETQYF	TGCGCCAGCAGCTTGGCCGACCCATCTACTAGCGTAAAAGAGACCCAGTACTTC
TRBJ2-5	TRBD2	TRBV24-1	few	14	CATSDAAGDETQYF	TGTGCCACCAGTGATGCTGCGGGAGACGAGACCCAGTACTTC
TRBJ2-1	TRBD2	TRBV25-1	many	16	CASSPPQLAGNNEQFF	TGTGCCAGCAGTCCCCCCCAGCTAGCGGGGAACAATGAGCAGTTCTTC
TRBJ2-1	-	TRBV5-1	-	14	CASSLDREDNEQFF	TGCGCCAGCAGCTTGGACAGGGAGGACAATGAGCAGTTCTTC
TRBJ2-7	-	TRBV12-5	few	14	CASGPRGDSYEQYF	TGTGCTAGTGGTCCCCGAGGAGATTCCTACGAGCAGTACTTC
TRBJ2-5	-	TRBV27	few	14	CASTPVGGAETQYF	TGTGCCAGCACCCCGGTTGGGGGAGCAGAGACCCAGTACTTC
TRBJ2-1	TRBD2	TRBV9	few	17	CASSTSSGTSGSAEQFF	TGTGCCAGCAGCACCTCATCCGGGACTAGCGGGAGCGCTGAGCAGTTCTTC
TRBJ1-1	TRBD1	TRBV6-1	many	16	CASSAFHRGTNTEAFF	TGTGCCAGCAGTGCATTCCACAGGGGCACGAACACTGAAGCTTTCTTT
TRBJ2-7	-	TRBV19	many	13	CASSQGPRYEQYF	TGTGCCAGTAGTCAGGGGCCACGCTACGAGCAGTACTTC
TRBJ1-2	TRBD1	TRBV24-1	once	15	CATSDPRTGDYGYTF	TGTGCCACCAGTGACCCCAGGACAGGCGACTATGGCTACACCTTC
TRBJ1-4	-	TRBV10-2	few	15	CASYGGGEGDEKLFF	TGCGCCAGCTACGGGGGCGGTGAGGGCGATGAAAAACTGTTTTTT
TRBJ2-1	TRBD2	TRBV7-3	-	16	CASSSEAGVRYNEQFF	TGTGCCAGCAGCTCTGAGGCGGGAGTGCGATACAATGAGCAGTTCTTC
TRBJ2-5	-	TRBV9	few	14	CASSVEGRSETQYF	TGTGCCAGCAGCGTAGAGGGGCGCAGCGAGACCCAGTACTTC
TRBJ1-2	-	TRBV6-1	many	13	CASSEITGSSYTF	TGTGCCAGCAGTGAAATTACGGGGTCCAGCTACACCTTC
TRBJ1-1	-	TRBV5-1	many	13	CASSVTTNTEAFF	TGCGCCAGCAGCGTGACAACTAACACTGAAGCTTTCTTT